These 8 T cell receptor beta chains came from one sample sequenced in a study of regulatory T cells in long-lasting Graves disease. Time point given: persistent/refractory GD, antithyroid drugs over 5 years with positive TRAb. PBMC-derived RNA was used for the TCR library. With iRepertoire HTBI primers and Arm-PCR of CDR3 regions, TCR beta libraries were built. MiXCR was run by TCRdb on the multiplex PCR reads, yielding one entry per CDR3 protein. Found here are hundreds of thousands of distinct CDR3 sequences, 20% to 25% of them singletons; the top ten hold more than 6%. Sample: peripheral blood mononuclear cells (PBMCs), taken when the disease was refractory, from a patient treated with antithyroid drugs. These receptors were taken from a female donor with Graves disease.

This clonotype has only a few counts. The chain uses TRBV20-1 and TRBJ2-7; 8 nucleotides line up with TRBD2. The CDR3 length is 14 residues. Germline V gives CDR1 DFQATT, CDR2 SNEGSKA (reference sequence). After removal of 5 bases from V and 6 bases from J, the junction contained 12 bases not matched to a gene. The CDR3 is CSAPTSGGRPEQYF. The CDR3 nucleotides are TGCAGTGCTCCCACTAGCGGAGGCAGACCCGAGCAGTACTTC.

In its sample, this clonotype was seen many times. DNA of the CDR3: TGTGCCAGCAGCTTATATTCGTCGGCAGGGACTGGAAACACCATATATTTT. Its protein product is CASSLYSSAGTGNTIYF. The chain links TRBV7-2 to TRBJ1-3, with D possibly being TRBD1 (5 bases). The CDR3 is made up of 17 amino acids. CDR1 is SGHTA and CDR2 is FQGNSA in the germline V gene. The V end lost 2 bases, the J end lost 2 bases, and 16 bases lay between the germline ends.

In its sample, this clonotype was seen many times. V is TRBV20-1 and J is TRBJ2-7; D call uncertain. Germline-derived CDR1 and CDR2 are DFQATT and SNEGSKA (reference sequence). V lost 3 bases, J lost 1 base, and 10 bases lay in between. CDR3 length: 13 amino acids. The CDR3 here is CSARLGSSYEQYF. The DNA for the CDR3 is TGCAGTGCTAGGCTCGGGTCTTCCTACGAGCAGTACTTC.

The gene calls are TRBV13 and TRBJ2-2; 10 nucleotides agree with TRBD1. Germline CDR1 reads PRHDT; CDR2 reads FYEKMQ (reference sequence). This CDR3 has 17 amino acids. V lost 1 base to trimming and J lost 9 bases; unmatched junction nucleotides: 11. CDR3 in DNA: TGTGCCAGCAGCTTAGAAGGGACAGGGGTGGCGAGAAGGGAGCTGTTTTTT. Its translation is CASSLEGTGVARRELFF.

This clonotype was seen only a few times. At one of its ends the junction is not consistent with the germline gene, which may arise from a read error. The genes are TRBV11-3 and TRBJ2-7; D perhaps matches TRBD2 (5 bases). CDR1 is SGHNT and CDR2 is YENEEA in the germline V gene. This CDR3 comprises 12 residues. DNA for the CDR3: TGTGCCAGCGGCTTAATCGGGGACGAGCAGTACTTC. Its translation is CASGLIGDEQYF. The complete variable domain, with remaining parts taken from reference TRBV11-3 and TRBJ2-7, reads EAGVVQSPRYKIIEKKQPVAFWCNPISGHNTLYWYLQNLGQGPELLIRYENEEAVDDSQLPKDRFSAERLKGVDSTLKIQPAELGDSAVYLCASGLIGDEQYFGPGTRLTVT.

This clonotype showed up many times. J is TRBJ2-5 and V is TRBV11-2; D gene uncertain. The germline V gene encodes CDR1 SGHAT and CDR2 FQNNGV. The CDR3 is 15 residues long. The V end lost 1 base, the J end lost 6 bases, and 15 bases lay between the germline ends. CDR3 region: CASSLGNPISKTQYF. For the CDR3, the DNA is TGTGCCAGCAGCTTAGGAAATCCGATTAGTAAGACCCAGTACTTC. The full variable domain, its missing parts supplied by reference TRBV11-2 and TRBJ2-5, is EAGVAQSPRYKIIEKRQSVAFWCNPISGHATLYWYQQILGQGPKLLIQFQNNGVVDDSQLPKDRFSAERLKGVDSTLKIQPAKLEDSAVYLCASSLGNPISKTQYFGPGTRLLVL.

This clonotype has at least ten counts. The gene calls are TRBV7-2 and TRBJ2-7; D ambiguous. CDR3 length: 13 amino acids. Deletions cut 1 base from V and 3 bases from J, with 7 bases between. The V gene's germline CDR1 is SGHTA and CDR2 FQGNSA. CDR3 loop: CASSLGLNYEQYF. The CDR3 DNA follows: TGTGCCAGCAGCTTAGGGCTAAACTACGAGCAGTACTTC.

This clonotype was picked up many times. This chain links TRBV12-3 or TRBV12-4 with TRBJ2-5, with a possible D match to TRBD1 (6 bases). The CDR3 loop spans 14 amino acids. V dropped 4 bases and J dropped 0 bases, with 9 bases sitting between them. CDR3 sequence: CASSSDRNQETQYF. CDR3 sequence (DNA): TGTGCCAGCAGTTCGGACAGAAACCAAGAGACCCAGTACTTC.